The 27 T cell receptor beta chains listed next were all sequenced from one sample in a study of T cell clones after liver transplantation. The data were produced by immunoSEQ multiplex PCR, yet TCRdb's version contains in-frame clones alone and is incomplete. There are about 99,000 clones in the sample; around 83% occur only once, and roughly 0.9% lies in the top ten. The starting material was CD4+ T cells from blood, obtained before liver transplant. The source of these receptors is a human donor who received a liver transplant.

This clone was found once. V is TRBV7-3 and J is TRBJ2-3, with 9 bases that match TRBD2. Germline assignment: CDR1 SGHTA and CDR2 FQGTGA. V lost 3 bases and J lost 2; bases outside the gene matches: 9. CDR3 length: 17 amino acids. The CDR3 DNA reads as TGTGCCAGCAGCTTTAGCGGGAGATGGGGGGACACAGATACGCAGTATTTT. Its protein product is CASSFSGRWGDTDTQYF.

V is TRBV5-5 and J is TRBJ1-5; D might be TRBD1 (6 bases). CDR1 SGHKS and CDR2 YYEKEE come from the germline V gene (reference sequence). V gave up 7 bases and J gave up 1 base, with 15 bases separating them. The CDR3 contains 15 residues. The DNA for the CDR3 is TGTGCCAGCCAAAGGGACACGCTAAGCAATCAGCCCCAGCATTTT. It yields the protein CASQRDTLSNQPQHF.

This clone was counted a few times. For the CDR3, the DNA is TGCGCCAGCAGCGCGGACACTGGACAGGGAACTCCCACCTTC. This translates into CASSADTGQGTPTF. The V and J genes are TRBV5-1 and TRBJ1-2; 8 bases agree with TRBD1. Germline assignment: CDR1 SGHRS and CDR2 YFSETQ. This CDR3 region has 14 residues. V lost 4 bases and J lost 13; bases outside the gene matches: 15.

V gene TRBV13 combines with J gene TRBJ2-2; D is possibly TRBD1 (5 bases). V lost 3 bases and J 7 bases, leaving 9 bases between the germline ends. Germline V gene sequence: CDR1 PRHDT, CDR2 FYEKMQ (reference sequence). The CDR3 runs to 13 residues. The CDR3 bases are TGTGCCAGCAGCTTCACTCAGGGCGGGGAGCTGTTTTTT. Translation: CASSFTQGGELFF.

In its sample, this clone was seen once. The V gene is TRBV6-5, the J gene TRBJ2-7; no reliable D call. The germline V gene encodes CDR1 MNHEY and CDR2 SVGAGI. The CDR3 consists of 13 residues. Trimming cost V 6 bases and J 3 bases, with 12 bases left between them. CDR3 amino acids: CASRNIARYEQYF. The CDR3 nucleotides are TGTGCCAGCAGGAACATTGCACGCTACGAGCAGTACTTC.

The chain carries TRBV7-9 and TRBJ2-2; D gene uncertain. V lost 0 bases, J lost 6 bases, and 8 bases lay in between. Looked up from germline, CDR1 is SEHNR and CDR2 is FQNEAQ (reference sequence). This CDR3 region has 14 residues. The CDR3 region has the DNA TGTGCCAGCAGCTTAGCTTCCGGGCCCGGGGAGCTGTTTTTT. Its protein product is CASSLASGPGELFF.

The V and J genes are TRBV19 and TRBJ2-1; 7 nucleotides line up with TRBD1. With 5 bases clipped from V and 8 bases from J, the junction kept 15 bases outside the gene matches. Germline V gene sequence: CDR1 LNHDA, CDR2 SQIVND (reference sequence). This CDR3 has 16 amino acids. CDR3 residues: CASSPPLRGGPHEQFF. CDR3 bases: TGTGCCAGTAGTCCGCCCCTGAGAGGGGGCCCCCATGAGCAGTTCTTC.

V usage is TRBV5-6 and J usage is TRBJ1-2; no firm D call. CDR3 length: 13 residues. Per the germline V gene, CDR1 is SGHDT and CDR2 is YYEEEE. Trimming removed 0 bases at V and 8 bases at J, with 11 bases between. The CDR3 DNA sequence: TGTGCCAGCAGCTTGGCGGTGTTCGGGGGCTACACCTTC. Its protein product is CASSLAVFGGYTF.

The chain couples TRBV28 to TRBJ2-7, with TRBD2 identical over 9 bases. This CDR3 has 16 residues. The V gene's germline CDR1 is MDHEN and CDR2 SYDVKM. Germline trimming cut 4 bases from V and 0 bases from J; bases unmatched to any gene: 7. The CDR3 DNA sequence: TGTGCCAGCAGTTGGGCTAGCGGGAAACCCTCCTACGAGCAGTACTTC. Protein product: CASSWASGKPSYEQYF.

Only one count was recorded for this clone. The chain uses TRBV7-6 and TRBJ1-4; perhaps TRBD1 as D (6 bases). Germline loops: CDR1 SGHVS, CDR2 FNYEAQ. Trimming stripped 5 bases from V and 5 bases from J, with 21 bases between. The CDR3 is made up of 17 amino acids. CDR3 DNA: TGTGCCAGCAGCCCCCCTAGGGGGGGGCTAGGGAATGAAAAACTGTTTTTT. Translating it yields CASSPPRGGLGNEKLFF.

The chain has TRBV6-5 and TRBJ2-3; tentative D call: TRBD1 (6 bases). Deletions cut 6 bases from V and 4 bases from J, with 14 bases between. The V gene's germline CDR1 is MNHEY and CDR2 SVGAGI. CDR3 length equals 14 residues. CDR3 sequence: CASRLQGRADTQYF. DNA of the CDR3: TGTGCCAGCAGGCTTCAGGGGAGAGCAGATACGCAGTATTTT.

This clone has just one count. This rearrangement joins TRBV9 to TRBJ2-1; D might be TRBD1 (5 bases). V was cut by 0 bases and J by 5 bases, with 12 bases left in between. Germline-derived CDR1 and CDR2 are SGDLS and YYNGEE. The CDR3 extends over 15 amino acids. For the CDR3, the DNA is TGTGCCAGCAGCGTAGAGGGCAGGGTTCACAATGAGCAGTTCTTC. Translating gives CASSVEGRVHNEQFF.

The chain uses TRBV7-3 and TRBJ1-2; a possible D gene is TRBD1 (5 bases). The germline V gene encodes CDR1 SGHTA and CDR2 FQGTGA. Trimming shortened V by 5 bases and J by 1 base, and 8 bases separated the two germline ends. This CDR3 spans 13 amino acids. CDR3 residues: CASSKGVNYGYTF. Written as DNA, the CDR3 is TGTGCCAGCAGCAAAGGGGTTAACTATGGCTACACCTTC.

The chain is built from TRBV5-6 and TRBJ1-1, with D possibly matching TRBD1 (5 bases). The CDR3 covers 15 residues. Per germline, CDR1 SGHDT and CDR2 YYEEEE. The V end lost 0 bases, the J end lost 1 base, and 10 bases lay between the germline ends. CDR3 DNA: TGTGCCAGCAGCTTGGGTGCGGGGCCGAACACTGAAGCTTTCTTT. Its protein is CASSLGAGPNTEAFF.

The rearrangement uses TRBV14 and TRBJ2-7; maybe TRBD1 (6 bases). V was clipped by 2 bases and J by 2 bases, with 7 bases between them. Germline loops: CDR1 SGHDN, CDR2 FVKESK. This CDR3 spans 13 amino acids. CDR3 region: CASSQYRAYEQYF. The DNA for the CDR3 is TGTGCCAGCAGCCAATACAGGGCCTACGAGCAGTACTTC.

The rearrangement links TRBV28 to TRBJ2-1; the match to TRBD1 covers 9 bases. The junction had 17 bases not matched to a gene; V was cut back by 8 bases and J by 9 bases. This CDR3 spans 16 amino acids. CDR1 is MDHEN, CDR2 SYDVKM, per germline. The CDR3 region is CASLPGQGGLRGEQFF. CDR3 coding DNA: TGTGCCAGCCTCCCGGGACAGGGAGGTTTGAGGGGTGAGCAGTTCTTC. The full variable domain, rest sourced from reference TRBV28 and TRBJ2-1, is DVKVTQSSRYLVKRTGEKVFLECVQDMDHENMFWYRQDPGLGLRLIYFSYDVKMKEKGDIPEGYSVSREKKERFSLILESASTNQTSMYLCASLPGQGGLRGEQFFGPGTRLTVL.

The rearrangement uses TRBV15 and TRBJ1-5; 7 bases map to TRBD1. The V and J ends lost 2 bases and 2 bases, in that order; junction bases with no gene match: 3. Germline V gene lookup returns CDR1 LNHNV and CDR2 YYDKDF (reference sequence). This CDR3 is 15 amino acids long. CDR3 region: CATSRYQGGNQPQHF. In nucleotides, the CDR3 is TGTGCCACCAGCAGATACCAGGGGGGCAATCAGCCCCAGCATTTT.

The chain employs TRBV9 and TRBJ2-2, with 8 bases that match TRBD1. The germline V gene encodes CDR1 SGDLS and CDR2 YYNGEE. Trimming removed 0 bases from V and 1 base from J; junction bases left unmatched: 5. The CDR3 runs 17 residues. This CDR3 is CASSVVSGQVNTGELFF. For the CDR3, the DNA is TGTGCCAGCAGCGTAGTTTCGGGACAGGTGAACACCGGGGAGCTGTTTTTT. The whole variable domain, filled in from reference TRBV9 and TRBJ2-2, reads DSGVTQTPKHLITATGQRVTLRCSPRSGDLSVYWYQQSLDQGLQFLIQYYNGEERAKGNILERFSAQQFPDLHSELNLSSLELGDSALYFCASSVVSGQVNTGELFFGEGSRLTVL.

This chain joins TRBV18 and TRBJ1-2; tentatively, D is TRBD1 (6 bases). CDR3 length: 16 residues. Germline assignment: CDR1 KGHSH and CDR2 LQKENI. Trimming shortened V by 3 bases and J by 6 bases, and 20 bases separated the two germline ends. The chain's CDR3 is CASSPMDSTGSNGYTF. The CDR3 DNA reads as TGTGCCAGCTCACCCATGGACAGCACAGGGTCGAATGGCTACACCTTC.

The rearrangement joins TRBV18 to TRBJ1-1; TRBD1 matches at 7 bases. This CDR3 contains 15 residues. J gave up 2 bases and V 3 bases, and 6 bases lay outside the gene matches. Per germline, CDR1 KGHSH and CDR2 LQKENI. CDR3 region: CASSPMTGFNTEAFF. CDR3 nucleotide sequence: TGTGCCAGCTCACCGATGACAGGGTTTAACACTGAAGCTTTCTTT.

The chain is built from TRBV28 and TRBJ1-2; a weak D match, TRBD1 (5 bases). The germline V gene encodes CDR1 MDHEN and CDR2 SYDVKM. This CDR3 region has 14 residues. The V end was cut by 10 bases, the J end by 2 bases, with 17 bases between. CDR3 DNA: TGTGCCACAGGAGTCGACAGCCTCAACTATGGCTACACCTTC. Its protein is CATGVDSLNYGYTF.

The rearrangement uses TRBV5-6 and TRBJ1-4, with 7 bases fitting TRBD1. The CDR3 loop spans 15 amino acids. CDR1 is SGHDT, CDR2 YYEEEE, per germline. J gave up 12 bases and V 5 bases, and 16 bases lay outside the gene matches. The CDR3 is CASSQRRTGPSELFF. Written as DNA, the CDR3 is TGTGCCAGCAGTCAAAGGAGGACAGGTCCTTCTGAACTGTTTTTT.

The chain links TRBV7-2 to TRBJ2-2, with 8 bases that match TRBD1. The germline V gene encodes CDR1 SGHTA and CDR2 FQGNSA. J was trimmed by 3 bases and V by 5 bases; bases with no gene match: 8. The CDR3 length is 16 residues. DNA for the CDR3: TGTGCCAGCAGCCCATACAGGGGGTCGGACACCGGGGAGCTGTTTTTT. Its protein is CASSPYRGSDTGELFF.

V and J are TRBV28 and TRBJ1-1, with D possibly being TRBD1 (5 bases). V lost 3 bases and J lost 0, with 8 bases in between. Per germline, CDR1 MDHEN and CDR2 SYDVKM. The CDR3 has 14 amino acids. The CDR3 DNA sequence: TGTGCCAGCAGTTTGGGCAGGGTGAACACTGAAGCTTTCTTT. Protein sequence: CASSLGRVNTEAFF.

This clone was observed a few times. The CDR3 here is CASSPRVGQGLEKLFF. In nucleotides, the CDR3 is TGTGCCAGCAGTCCACGGGTAGGACAGGGCCTTGAAAAACTGTTTTTT. The V call is TRBV27, the J call TRBJ1-4; the match to TRBD1 covers 8 bases. The ends lost 5 bases at V and 7 bases at J; junction bases unmatched: 12. CDR1 is MNHEY, CDR2 SMNVEV, per germline (reference sequence). The CDR3 has 16 amino acids.

The rearrangement links TRBV18 to TRBJ2-1, with D maybe TRBD1 (6 bases). V was cut by 6 bases and J by 6 bases, with 21 bases left in between. Germline V gives CDR1 KGHSH, CDR2 LQKENI. This CDR3 is built from 16 residues. The CDR3 sequence: CASSQQGLGAINEQFF. For the CDR3, the DNA is TGTGCCAGCTCCCAACAGGGCCTCGGAGCTATCAATGAGCAGTTCTTC.

The rearrangement links TRBV19 to TRBJ2-7, with TRBD2 identical over 10 bases. The V and J ends lost 4 bases and 2 bases, in that order; junction bases with no gene match: 2. Germline V gives CDR1 LNHDA, CDR2 SQIVND (reference sequence). The CDR3 consists of 14 residues. CDR3 sequence reads: CASSTLAGAYEQYF. The CDR3 DNA reads TGTGCCAGTAGTACGCTAGCGGGGGCCTACGAGCAGTACTTC. The variable domain in full, completed from reference TRBV19 and TRBJ2-7, reads DGGITQSPKYLFRKEGQNVTLSCEQNLNHDAMYWYRQDPGQGLRLIYYSQIVNDFQKGDIAEGYSVSREKKESFPLTVTSAQKNPTAFYLCASSTLAGAYEQYFGPGTRLTVT.